This entry describes one TCR beta chain. This clonotype appeared many times. What this receptor recognizes is not known. Per-base qualities were not stored, and no clone one base away is much larger. Taken from the germline V gene, the CDR1 and CDR2 loops are MNHNS and SASEGT. V gives up 6 bases and J gives up 4 bases, and the segment between their germline ends measures 24 bases. The CDR3 covers 17 residues, taking in both the cysteine and the phenylalanine. Here the CDR3 DNA is all that survives: 51 bases in frame from base 1. The data were taken from a study of early T cells in non-severe SARS-CoV-2 infection (dated by TCRdb to the early 2020s). About the study as a whole: Because TCR sequencing was done on bulk RNA from unsorted whole blood, the alpha and beta chains could not be paired. Study-wide findings and limitations: VDJdb matching was skewed toward anti-spike CD8 responses and likely underestimated virus-specific expansions, missing private and CD4 specificities.

Set within a cohort of healthcare workers in London, UK, this nested case-control study involved weekly PCR testing of nasopharyngeal swabs along with blood sampling. Between 23 and 31 March 2020, the week of the UK lockdown, healthcare workers were enrolled and then followed up weekly for as long as 16 weeks. Library preparation was by 5' RACE. This sample was sequenced with a NextSeq 500. In the TCR library protocol, unique molecular identifiers were attached to individual cDNA molecules to correct for PCR bias and sequencing error. Both TCR alpha and beta chains were sequenced, and tight co-correlation was observed between alpha and beta sequence abundances in each sample. The study's processing was this. Decombinator V4 was used to annotate TCR sequences for V gene, J gene and CDR3. Expanded TCRs were defined as changing significantly between any two time points under a Poisson model with p below 0.0001. Abundances of TCRs were expressed as counts per million after normalisation to the total number of TCRs sequenced in each sample. TRAV1-2 paired with TRAJ12, TRAJ20 or TRAJ33 defined MAIT TCRs, while TRAV10 paired with TRAJ18 defined iNKT TCRs. VDJdb, accessed 1 November 2021, was searched for CMV, EBV and SARS-CoV-2 annotated TCRs, with TCRs annotated for multiple antigens excluded. TCRdb redid the processing of the public reads, applying fastp at Q25 and MiXCR, and retained in-frame beta chains. Merged by CDR3 protein, the rows form single entries marked with the most common genes and DNA. V and J calls and clone size were set by TCRdb, not the authors. This sample comprises 25,000 to 35,000 distinct CDR3 sequences, around 7% of them detected only once. About 3% of the sample rests with the top ten.

The chain links TRBV6-1 with TRBJ2-5; the D gene may be TRBD1 or TRBD2, since each aligns over 5 bases. The sequencing input was whole blood. The clonotype originates from an adult who was a healthcare worker with PCR-confirmed SARS-CoV-2 infection or an uninfected control (not recorded which). The DNA is as follows: TGTGCCAGCAGGCCCACAAGCGGAACCGTCACAGGAGAGACCCAGTACTTC. It translates to CASRPTSGTVTGETQYF.